Each of the 10 T cell receptor beta chains below was sequenced from the same sample in a study of T cell changes during pregnancy in multiple sclerosis. Sequenced by immunoSEQ multiplex PCR; TCRdb stores in-frame clones only, minus some. This sample has about 77,000 clones, with over 75% found just once. The sequenced sample was peripheral blood, obtained before pregnancy. The receptors were gathered from a female donor with multiple sclerosis, enrolled in a pregnancy study.

This chain uses TRBV5-1 with TRBJ2-7, with TRBD1 matching 7 bases. V was pared by 4 bases and J by 6 bases, with 10 bases of the junction left unmatched. This CDR3 comprises 14 residues. Germline CDR1 and CDR2: SGHRS and YFSETQ. CDR3 loop: CASSLRTGRGEQYF. DNA for the CDR3: TGCGCCAGCAGCCTAAGGACAGGTCGGGGCGAGCAGTACTTC.

The V call is TRBV28, the J call TRBJ1-4; a weak D match, TRBD1 (5 bases). CDR3 length equals 16 residues. V dropped 6 bases and J dropped 4 bases, with 18 bases sitting between them. CDR1 MDHEN and CDR2 SYDVKM come from the germline V gene. CDR3 in DNA: TGTGCCAGCAGCTCCCCCGAACGGGGGGGTAATGAAAAACTGTTTTTT. Translated: CASSSPERGGNEKLFF.

This clone appeared a single time. The V gene is TRBV27, the J gene TRBJ2-2; TRBD2 agrees at 11 bases. Germline-derived CDR1 and CDR2 are MNHEY and SMNVEV (reference sequence). V shed 4 bases, J shed 6 bases, and the junction held 4 bases outside the gene matches. The length of the CDR3 is 15 residues. The CDR3 coding sequence is TGTGCCAGCAGTTATCTAGCGGGGGGCGCCGGGGAGCTGTTTTTT. It is translated as CASSYLAGGAGELFF.

The chain uses TRBV9 and TRBJ2-3, with 8 nucleotides matching TRBD2. V dropped 0 bases and J dropped 6; count of bases not matched to a gene: 9. This CDR3 contains 16 residues. Per the germline V gene, CDR1 is SGDLS and CDR2 is YYNGEE. This chain's CDR3 is CASSVAGVAGTDTQYF. CDR3 in DNA: TGTGCCAGCAGCGTAGCTGGAGTAGCGGGGACGGATACGCAGTATTTT.

The V call is TRBV7-9, the J call TRBJ2-1; possibly TRBD1 for D (5 bases). V lost 1 base, J lost 10 bases, and 8 bases lay in between. This CDR3 has 12 amino acids. Germline V gives CDR1 SEHNR, CDR2 FQNEAQ (reference sequence). The CDR3 sequence: CASSLGRQEQFF. DNA for the CDR3: TGTGCCAGCAGCTTAGGTCGACAGGAGCAGTTCTTC. The full variable domain, its missing parts supplied by reference TRBV7-9 and TRBJ2-1, is DTGVSQNPRHKITKRGQNVTFRCDPISEHNRLYWYRQTLGQGPEFLTYFQNEAQLEKSRLLSDRFSAERPKGSFSTLEIQRTEQGDSAMYLCASSLGRQEQFFGPGTRLTVL.

The CDR3 loop reads CASSFNRVSAGNTIYF. The CDR3 nucleotides read TGCGCCAGCAGCTTCAACAGGGTTAGTGCTGGAAACACCATATATTTT. The chain uses TRBV5-1 and TRBJ1-3, with D maybe TRBD1 (6 bases). The CDR3 runs 16 residues. V lost 2 bases and J lost 2, with 14 bases in between. The V gene's germline CDR1 is SGHRS and CDR2 YFSETQ.

The chain uses TRBV10-3 and TRBJ1-1; the match to TRBD1 covers 7 bases. The length of the CDR3 is 12 residues. V lost 8 bases to trimming and J lost 3 bases; unmatched junction nucleotides: 3. Germline CDR1 ENHRY, CDR2 SYGVKD. CDR3 DNA: TGTGCCATCCGACAGGGACACACTGAAGCTTTCTTT. It specifies CAIRQGHTEAFF.

This clone has just one count. The chain couples TRBV30 to TRBJ2-3, with TRBD2 identical over 7 bases. The V gene end was trimmed by 2 bases and the J gene end by 1 base; junction bases not matched to a gene: 6. Germline lookup yields CDR1 GTSNPN and CDR2 SVGIG (reference sequence). The CDR3 runs 15 residues. Here the CDR3 DNA reads TGTGCCTGGAGTCTTATGGGGAGGGGCACAGATACGCAGTATTTT. As protein: CAWSLMGRGTDTQYF.

The rearrangement links TRBV10-3 to TRBJ1-1, with no clear D. The CDR3 is 14 amino acids. Trimming stripped 3 bases from V and 4 bases from J, with 12 bases between. Per germline, CDR1 ENHRY and CDR2 SYGVKD. CDR3 bases: TGTGCCATCAGTGAAAGCGGGGAGGTCACTGAAGCTTTCTTT. As protein: CAISESGEVTEAFF.

The chain is built from TRBV19 and TRBJ2-7; 9 nucleotides match TRBD1. V lost 6 bases and J lost 5; bases outside the gene matches: 11. Germline CDR1 is LNHDA and CDR2 is SQIVND (reference sequence). This CDR3 is 15 amino acids long. This chain's CDR3 is CASRTSGTGPHEQYF. Here the CDR3 DNA reads TGTGCCAGTAGAACCTCCGGGACAGGGCCCCACGAGCAGTACTTC.